The next 9 T cell receptor beta chains were all read from a single sample in a study of CD8 T cells in ankylosing spondylitis. Findings of the study overall: A motif of several highly homologous TCR beta variants was seen as apparently characteristic of ankylosing spondylitis blood.

TCRdb called the 5' RACE reads again in MiXCR, with one record for every CDR3 protein. The sample yields roughly 90,000 distinct CDR3 sequences, around 8.3% seen once. These receptors' targets are unknown. The sample consisted of blood, either unsorted or a sorted T cell fraction (not recorded which). These receptors were obtained from a male donor with ankylosing spondylitis.

This clonotype was recorded only once. V gene TRBV20-1 combines with J gene TRBJ2-1, with 7 bases aligning to TRBD2. The V gene end was trimmed by 7 bases and the J gene end by 7 bases; junction bases not matched to a gene: 10. Germline V gene lookup returns CDR1 DFQATT and CDR2 SNEGSKA (reference sequence). The CDR3 has 13 residues. In nucleotides, the CDR3 is TGCAGTGTCGGGGCGGGAGCTGCGAATGAGCAGTTCTTC. Its protein is CSVGAGAANEQFF.

This chain connects TRBV11-3 to TRBJ2-1, with D unclear. The CDR3 length is 14 residues. Between the trimmed V and J ends, which lost 5 bases and 6 bases, there was a span of 14 bases. CDR1 SGHNT and CDR2 YENEEA come from the germline V gene. The CDR3 coding sequence is TGTGCCAGCAGCCAACACGAAGGATTCAATGAGCAGTTCTTC. Its translation is CASSQHEGFNEQFF.

The chain combines TRBV3-1 with TRBJ1-2; D perhaps matches TRBD1 (6 bases). Trimming removed 5 bases from V and 8 bases from J, with 15 bases in between. Per germline, CDR1 LGHDT and CDR2 YNNKEL (reference sequence). The CDR3 covers 13 residues. CDR3 loop: CASSETGLMGYTF. Here the CDR3 DNA reads TGTGCCAGCAGCGAGACAGGCCTCATGGGCTACACCTTC.

This clonotype has just a few counts. This rearrangement joins TRBV12-3 or TRBV12-4 to TRBJ1-2; 9 bases are a match to TRBD1. V trimming: 6 bases; J trimming: 6 bases; junction bases outside the gene matches: 11. The CDR3 consists of 15 residues. CDR3 loop: CASRSPGQGGNGYTF. The CDR3 DNA follows: TGTGCCAGCAGATCCCCGGGACAGGGCGGGAATGGCTACACCTTC.

At least ten counts were recorded for this clonotype. This chain links TRBV27 with TRBJ1-1, with TRBD1 matching 7 bases. This CDR3 is built from 13 residues. V gave up 3 bases and J gave up 7 bases; unmatched junction bases: 5. Germline loops: CDR1 MNHEY, CDR2 SMNVEV (reference sequence). CDR3 nucleotides: TGTGCCAGCAGTTTTTCAGGGGGGAATGAAGCTTTCTTT. Amino acid sequence: CASSFSGGNEAFF.

This clonotype was detected only a few times. The chain recombines TRBV18 with TRBJ2-7; TRBD2 might be the D (6 bases). The CDR3 consists of 13 residues. Looked up from germline, CDR1 is KGHSH and CDR2 is LQKENI. Trimming cost V 7 bases and J 0 bases, with 10 bases left between them. The CDR3 loop reads CASLSGSSYEQYF. CDR3 coding DNA: TGTGCCAGCTTATCCGGGAGCTCCTACGAGCAGTACTTC.

J is TRBJ2-3 and V is TRBV7-6; D is uncertain. CDR1 and CDR2 (germline): SGHVS, FNYEAQ. V lost 5 bases and J 4 bases, leaving 13 bases between the germline ends. CDR3 length equals 14 residues. CDR3 coding DNA: TGTGCCAGCAGCCCGACGATTGGGGCAGATACGCAGTATTTT. Residues: CASSPTIGADTQYF.

This clonotype was recorded many times. This chain connects TRBV20-1 to TRBJ2-7; tentative D call: TRBD2 (5 bases). The V gene's germline CDR1 is DFQATT and CDR2 SNEGSKA (reference sequence). The CDR3 loop spans 13 amino acids. V lost 1 base to trimming and J lost 4 bases, with 11 bases between them. CDR3 sequence (DNA): TGCAGTGCTAGAGGGGAGCGGCTTTACGAGCAGTACTTC. As protein: CSARGERLYEQYF.

This clonotype was found many times. The genes are TRBV12-3 or TRBV12-4 and TRBJ2-7; 7 nucleotides match TRBD1. The CDR3 contains 13 residues. With V trimmed by 6 bases and J by 6 bases, 8 bases remained unmatched. CDR3 nucleotide sequence: TGTGCCAGCAGCCCCCGACAGGGCGGCGAGCAGTACGTC. The encoded protein is CASSPRQGGEQYV.